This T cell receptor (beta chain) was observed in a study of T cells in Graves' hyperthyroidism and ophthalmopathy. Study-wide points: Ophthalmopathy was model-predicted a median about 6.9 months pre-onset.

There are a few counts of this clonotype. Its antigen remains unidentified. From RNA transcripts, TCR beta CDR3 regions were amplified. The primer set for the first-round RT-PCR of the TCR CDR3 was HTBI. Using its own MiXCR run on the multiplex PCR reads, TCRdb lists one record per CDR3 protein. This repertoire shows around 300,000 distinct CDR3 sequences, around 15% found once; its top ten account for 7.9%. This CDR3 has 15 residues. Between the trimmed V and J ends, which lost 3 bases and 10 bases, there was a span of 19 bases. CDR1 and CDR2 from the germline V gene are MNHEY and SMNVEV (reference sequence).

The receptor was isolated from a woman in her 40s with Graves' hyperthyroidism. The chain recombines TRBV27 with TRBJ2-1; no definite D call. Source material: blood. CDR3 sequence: CASSFSPSDGQEQFF. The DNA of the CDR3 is TGTGCCAGCAGTTTTTCCCCTTCGGACGGCCAAGAGCAGTTCTTC.